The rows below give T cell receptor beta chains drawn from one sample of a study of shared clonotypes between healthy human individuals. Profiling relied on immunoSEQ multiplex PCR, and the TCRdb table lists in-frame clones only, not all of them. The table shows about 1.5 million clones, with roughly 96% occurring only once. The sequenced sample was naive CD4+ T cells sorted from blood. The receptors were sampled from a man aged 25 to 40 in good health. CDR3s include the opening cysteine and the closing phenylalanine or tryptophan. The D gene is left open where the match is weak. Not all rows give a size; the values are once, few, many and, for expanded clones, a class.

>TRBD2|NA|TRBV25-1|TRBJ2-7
CASRRTSGNYEQYF
TGTGCCAGCAGACGGACTAGCGGAAATTACGAGCAGTACTTC
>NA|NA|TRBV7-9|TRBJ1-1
CASSLISAEAFF
TGTGCCAGCAGCTTAATATCAGCTGAAGCTTTCTTT
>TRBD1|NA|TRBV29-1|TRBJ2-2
CSVVVRGRENTGELFF
TGCAGCGTTGTAGTCAGGGGGCGAGAGAACACCGGGGAGCTGTTTTTT
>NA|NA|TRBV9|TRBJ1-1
CASSVDLRNTEAFF
TGTGCCAGCAGCGTAGATCTGAGGAACACTGAAGCTTTCTTT
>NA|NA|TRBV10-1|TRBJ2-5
CASSESVSFGTGTQETQYF
TGCGCCAGCAGTGAATCGGTGAGCTTCGGGACGGGGACTCAAGAGACCCAGTACTTC
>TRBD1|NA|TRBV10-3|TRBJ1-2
CAISESTGRVYGYTF
TGTGCCATCAGTGAGTCGACAGGGCGAGTCTATGGCTACACCTTC
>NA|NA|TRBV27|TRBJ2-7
CASRGTPHIPGRGYEQYF
TGTGCCAGCAGGGGGACACCCCACATTCCAGGCCGAGGGTACGAGCAGTACTTC
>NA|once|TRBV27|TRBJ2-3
CASSLGAGDTQYF
TGTGCCAGCAGTTTAGGGGCAGGAGATACGCAGTATTTT
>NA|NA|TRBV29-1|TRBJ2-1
CSVEDLSGVRQFF
TGCAGCGTTGAAGATCTAAGTGGCGTCAGGCAGTTCTTC
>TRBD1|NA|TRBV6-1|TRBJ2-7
CASRLGQVTYEQYF
TGTGCCAGCAGGCTGGGACAGGTGACCTACGAGCAGTACTTC